Below, 18 T cell receptor beta chains from the same sample are listed, as sequenced in a study of blood T cell repertoires in COVID-19. The assay was immunoSEQ multiplex PCR, and TCRdb's table has in-frame clones only and misses some. This repertoire shows fewer than 90,000 clones, about 85% found once; its top ten account for 15%. The sequenced sample was peripheral blood. The receptors originated from a male donor with acute or convalescent COVID-19.

The chain uses TRBV6-1 and TRBJ1-2, with 11 bases that match TRBD1. Per the germline V gene, CDR1 is MNHNS and CDR2 is SASEGT. The V segment lost 4 bases and the J segment 5 bases; nucleotides outside the gene matches: 9. The CDR3 has 16 amino acids. In nucleotides, the CDR3 is TGTGCCAGCAGTGGTCCACGGACAGGGGGCGAATATGGCTACACCTTC. Encoded protein: CASSGPRTGGEYGYTF.

The V gene is TRBV30, the J gene TRBJ2-2, with D unresolved. The germline V and J ends were trimmed by 0 bases and 5 bases, with 13 bases remaining between them. Germline V lookup: CDR1 GTSNPN, CDR2 SVGIG (reference sequence). The CDR3 runs to 15 residues. The CDR3 is CAWSVGRPNTGELFF. CDR3 coding DNA: TGTGCCTGGAGTGTGGGCAGGCCAAATACCGGGGAGCTGTTTTTT.

CDR3 sequence (DNA): TGTGCCATCAGTGAGATTGGGCAGGGGGGCTACGAGCAGTACTTC. This sequence encodes CAISEIGQGGYEQYF. The J gene is TRBJ2-7, the V gene TRBV10-3; TRBD1 might be the D (7 bases). V gave up 2 bases and J gave up 3 bases, with 14 bases separating them. Germline lookup yields CDR1 ENHRY and CDR2 SYGVKD. The CDR3 has 15 residues.

CDR3 residues: CASSQDLIQGVAYEQYF. The CDR3 DNA is TGCGCCAGCAGCCAAGATTTGATACAGGGGGTAGCATACGAGCAGTACTTC. The rearrangement joins TRBV4-1 to TRBJ2-7, with 8 nucleotides matching TRBD1. The CDR3 totals 17 residues. Trimming took 0 bases from V and 4 from J; bases not matched to a gene: 11. Germline V gives CDR1 MGHRA, CDR2 YSYEKL.

The chain uses TRBV28 and TRBJ2-7; TRBD2 might be the D (7 bases). Trimming left V 3 bases short and J 6 bases short, with 27 bases between. CDR3 length equals 18 residues. The germline CDR1 and CDR2 sequences are MDHEN and SYDVKM. The CDR3 region has the DNA TGTGCCAGCAGTTTTCCCCCCAGATTGGGGGGGCGAATCTGCGAGCAGTACTTC. Amino acid sequence: CASSFPPRLGGRICEQYF.

The chain has TRBV12-3 or TRBV12-4 and TRBJ1-4; D might be TRBD1 (6 bases). With 7 bases removed from V and 4 bases from J, the gap between germline ends came to 10 bases. The CDR3 loop spans 13 amino acids. The DNA for the CDR3 is TGTGCCAGCACTGTGACAGGTAATGAAAAACTGTTTTTT. It codes for CASTVTGNEKLFF.

The V call is TRBV27, the J call TRBJ1-2, with D possibly being TRBD1 (6 bases). Between the trimmed V and J ends, which lost 6 bases and 4 bases, there was a span of 12 bases. The germline V gene encodes CDR1 MNHEY and CDR2 SMNVEV (reference sequence). The CDR3 spans 13 residues. The CDR3, as DNA: TGTGCCAGCAGCCGGGACACCTTCTATGGCTACACCTTC. Protein product: CASSRDTFYGYTF.

The gene calls are TRBV7-8 and TRBJ2-5; D possibly corresponds to TRBD1 (7 bases). CDR1 SGHVS and CDR2 FQNEAQ come from the germline V gene. The CDR3 consists of 18 residues. V shed 5 bases and J shed 4 bases, with 26 bases lying between them. The DNA of the CDR3 is TGTGCCAGCAGCCGAGACCTAGGAGGGGGCGCTAATTTAGAGACCCAGTACTTC. Amino acid sequence: CASSRDLGGGANLETQYF.

The chain joins TRBV6-5 to TRBJ2-7; a weak D match, TRBD2 (7 bases). The CDR3 sequence is 15 residues long. Germline V gene data show CDR1 as MNHEY and CDR2 as SVGAGI. The V gene lost 2 bases and the J gene lost 4 bases, with 15 bases spanning the gap. The CDR3 region is CASSYGGGGVYEQYF. The CDR3 DNA reads as TGTGCCAGCAGTTACGGCGGAGGGGGGGTATACGAGCAGTACTTC.

The chain has TRBV6-5 and TRBJ1-2, with a possible D match to TRBD1 (6 bases). There are 14 residues in the CDR3. V shed 6 bases and J shed 3 bases, with 14 bases lying between them. The germline V gene encodes CDR1 MNHEY and CDR2 SVGAGI. The CDR3: CASRSTGQHYGYTF. For the CDR3, the DNA is TGTGCCAGCAGATCTACCGGACAGCACTATGGCTACACCTTC.

This clone was observed a few times. The J gene is TRBJ2-3, the V gene TRBV18; no clear D gene. The CDR3 has 12 amino acids. The germline gives CDR1 KGHSH, CDR2 LQKENI. V was trimmed by 5 bases and J by 5 bases, leaving 8 bases between them. The CDR3 region has the DNA TGTGCCAGCTCAGGAGCTGAAGATACGCAGTATTTT. Amino acid sequence: CASSGAEDTQYF. The full variable domain, with the rest looked up from reference TRBV18 and TRBJ2-3, is NAGVMQNPRHLVRRRGQEARLRCSPMKGHSHVYWYRQLPEEGLKFMVYLQKENIIDESGMPKERFSAEFPKEGPSILRIQQVVRGDSAAYFCASSGAEDTQYFGPGTRLTVL.

The CDR3: CASSFPGQTRDTEAFF. The CDR3 region has the DNA TGTGCCAGCAGCTTCCCGGGACAAACTAGGGACACTGAAGCTTTCTTT. This chain links TRBV13 with TRBJ1-1; tentatively, D is TRBD1 (6 bases). V was cut by 3 bases and J by 3 bases, with 17 bases left in between. Germline-derived CDR1 and CDR2 are PRHDT and FYEKMQ (reference sequence). CDR3 length: 16 residues.

The V call is TRBV11-2, the J call TRBJ1-1, with D unresolved. The germline gives CDR1 SGHAT, CDR2 FQNNGV. The CDR3 is 15 amino acids. Trimming removed 5 bases from V and 0 bases from J, with 13 bases in between. CDR3 nucleotide sequence: TGTGCCAGCAGCCCGACCCGGGGTATGAACACTGAAGCTTTCTTT. This gives the protein CASSPTRGMNTEAFF.

This sequence joins TRBV9 and TRBJ1-4; TRBD1 matches 10 bases. CDR1 and CDR2 from the germline V gene are SGDLS and YYNGEE. Losses at the gene ends were 4 bases for V and 6 bases for J; bases not matched to a gene: 3. This CDR3 has 14 residues. The CDR3 nucleotides read TGTGCCAGCAGCCCGGGACAGGGGTATGAAAAACTGTTTTTT. Translation: CASSPGQGYEKLFF.

This clone came up a few times. The chain is built from TRBV7-2 and TRBJ2-5; D gene unclear. The V gene lost 5 bases and the J gene lost 4 bases, with 14 bases spanning the gap. There are 14 residues in the CDR3. Germline CDR1 reads SGHTA; CDR2 reads FQGNSA. The CDR3 DNA reads as TGTGCCAGCAGCACCCAAGCTGATACAGAGACCCAGTACTTC. Translation: CASSTQADTETQYF.

The chain links TRBV19 to TRBJ2-7, with 9 bases aligning to TRBD1. The CDR3 has 13 residues. V trimming: 8 bases; J trimming: 4 bases; junction bases outside the gene matches: 6. The germline V gene encodes CDR1 LNHDA and CDR2 SQIVND (reference sequence). This chain's CDR3 is CASHDRGTYEQYF. The CDR3 DNA reads TGTGCCAGTCATGACAGGGGGACTTACGAGCAGTACTTC.

The gene calls are TRBV9 and TRBJ1-1; the D gene is possibly TRBD1 (5 bases). Trimming cost V 5 bases and J 4 bases, with 15 bases left between them. Germline V gene data show CDR1 as SGDLS and CDR2 as YYNGEE. The CDR3 is made up of 14 amino acids. The CDR3: CASSSVGAGTEAFF. CDR3 nucleotides: TGTGCCAGCAGTTCCGTAGGGGCCGGCACTGAAGCTTTCTTT.

The gene calls are TRBV9 and TRBJ1-2; unclear D gene. CDR1 and CDR2 from the germline V gene are SGDLS and YYNGEE. The ends were cut back, 3 bases at V and 6 bases at J, with 15 bases in the middle. The CDR3 sequence is 14 residues long. In nucleotides, the CDR3 is TGTGCCAGCAGCGAGGGAGGTAGCGTCGATGGCTACACCTTC. It codes for CASSEGGSVDGYTF.